This T cell receptor (beta chain) was captured in a study of T cell repertoires in cytomegalovirus infection. Study-level background: Selection of CMV epitopes for the study included recently identified HLA-C-restricted and well-studied HLA-B-restricted ones. General study points: Accumulated public TCR beta family frequency recognized individuals carrying CMV together with the relevant HLA.

TCRdb fed the reads into MiXCR, producing one record per CDR3 protein. The table lists around 800,000 distinct CDR3 sequences, about 31% of them singletons, with roughly 12% in the top ten. This clonotype was picked up many times. Its antigen is unknown. This sequence was found in a human donor in good health (CMV status not recorded). Some clones in this sample may be carry-over from other donors' samples. The sample was cultured CD8+ T cells from PBMCs, taken from culture after CMV antigen stimulation.

The CDR3 DNA follows: TGTGCCAGCAGCTTAGTAGGGTTTAATCAGCCCCAGCATTTT. It codes for CASSLVGFNQPQHF. V gene TRBV7-9 combines with J gene TRBJ1-5; D remains unclear. The CDR3 is made up of 14 amino acids. V was shortened by 1 base and J by 4 bases, with 8 bases between the two germline ends. From germline, CDR1 is SEHNR and CDR2 FQNEAQ (reference sequence).